What follows are 18 T cell receptor beta chains derived from one specimen sequenced in a study of blood T cell repertoires in COVID-19. Clones were read by immunoSEQ multiplex PCR, and TCRdb kept only the in-frame ones, dropping some. In the table there are around 180,000 clones, more than 75% of which are singletons. The sequenced sample consisted of peripheral blood. Receptors were obtained from a human donor in a cohort sampled during active COVID-19.

This chain joins TRBV18 and TRBJ1-4; 12 nucleotides agree with TRBD1. CDR3 length equals 15 residues. Looked up from germline, CDR1 is KGHSH and CDR2 is LQKENI. The V segment lost 3 bases and the J segment 8 bases; nucleotides outside the gene matches: 4. This chain's CDR3 is CASSPRDRGREKLFF. DNA of the CDR3: TGTGCCAGCTCACCGAGGGACAGGGGGCGGGAAAAACTGTTTTTT.

This chain links TRBV2 with TRBJ2-7; the match to TRBD1 covers 7 bases. CDR1 is SNHLY, CDR2 FYNNEI, per germline. Trimming took 6 bases from V and 5 from J; bases not matched to a gene: 7. The CDR3 length is 13 residues. The CDR3 region is CASRVEGANEQYF. CDR3 DNA sequence: TGTGCCAGCAGGGTTGAGGGGGCGAACGAGCAGTACTTC.

The CDR3 loop is CASSEWSSSSTDTQYF. The CDR3, as DNA: TGTGCCAGCAGTGAATGGTCTAGCAGTAGCACAGATACGCAGTATTTT. The chain joins TRBV6-1 to TRBJ2-3; perhaps TRBD2 as D (5 bases). Germline lookup yields CDR1 MNHNS and CDR2 SASEGT. This CDR3 has 16 residues. Trimming stripped 2 bases from V and 0 bases from J, with 12 bases between.

The chain has TRBV7-9 and TRBJ1-4; D is ambiguous. Germline CDR1 reads SEHNR; CDR2 reads FQNEAQ (reference sequence). Trimming stripped 2 bases from V and 4 bases from J, with 8 bases between. The CDR3 is 14 amino acids. The CDR3 loop is CASSLRGSNEKLFF. The CDR3 DNA follows: TGTGCCAGCAGCTTACGGGGTAGTAATGAAAAACTGTTTTTT. The full variable domain, with the rest looked up from reference TRBV7-9 and TRBJ1-4, is DTGVSQNPRHKITKRGQNVTFRCDPISEHNRLYWYRQTLGQGPEFLTYFQNEAQLEKSRLLSDRFSAERPKGSFSTLEIQRTEQGDSAMYLCASSLRGSNEKLFFGSGTQLSVL.

The chain joins TRBV28 to TRBJ1-2; a possible D gene is TRBD1 (6 bases). V was cut by 6 bases and J by 7 bases, with 15 bases left in between. This CDR3 comprises 13 residues. The germline V gene has CDR1 MDHEN and CDR2 SYDVKM. CDR3 coding DNA: TGTGCCAGCAGCTCCCCATCAGGGGTTGGCTACACCTTC. It translates to CASSSPSGVGYTF.

The J gene is TRBJ2-1, the V gene TRBV11-2; 8 bases are a match to TRBD2. There are 15 residues in the CDR3. Germline V gene sequence: CDR1 SGHAT, CDR2 FQNNGV. J gave up 0 bases and V 6 bases, and 4 bases lay outside the gene matches. The CDR3 DNA sequence: TGTGCCAGCAGTTTCAGCGGGAGCTCCTACAATGAGCAGTTCTTC. It specifies CASSFSGSSYNEQFF. Variable domain in full (rest from reference TRBV11-2 and TRBJ2-1): EAGVAQSPRYKIIEKRQSVAFWCNPISGHATLYWYQQILGQGPKLLIQFQNNGVVDDSQLPKDRFSAERLKGVDSTLKIQPAKLEDSAVYLCASSFSGSSYNEQFFGPGTRLTVL.

The rearrangement links TRBV27 to TRBJ2-3; the match to TRBD2 covers 8 bases. Germline V gene sequence: CDR1 MNHEY, CDR2 SMNVEV (reference sequence). After removal of 1 base from V and 0 bases from J, the junction contained 6 bases not matched to a gene. The CDR3 length is 17 residues. CDR3: CASSLLSSGASTDTQYF. In DNA, the CDR3 is TGTGCCAGCAGTTTATTGAGTAGCGGGGCTAGCACAGATACGCAGTATTTT.

This clone has a single count. V gene TRBV5-5 combines with J gene TRBJ2-7; possibly TRBD1 for D (5 bases). Germline loops: CDR1 SGHKS, CDR2 YYEKEE (reference sequence). V was trimmed by 0 bases and J by 1 base, leaving 11 bases between them. The CDR3 has 15 amino acids. This CDR3 is CASSLERQSSYEQYF. The CDR3 bases are TGTGCCAGCAGCTTGGAGAGACAGAGTTCCTACGAGCAGTACTTC.

This clone was counted only a few times. This CDR3 reads CASSKRREGTDTQYF. The CDR3 coding sequence is TGTGCCAGTAGTAAACGCAGGGAAGGCACAGATACGCAGTATTTT. The chain combines TRBV19 with TRBJ2-3, with D perhaps matching TRBD1 (5 bases). The CDR3 consists of 15 residues. V was cut by 4 bases and J by 1 base, with 12 bases left in between. Germline CDR1 and CDR2: LNHDA and SQIVND (reference sequence).

The V call is TRBV1, the J call TRBJ2-2; the DNA was not compared with TRBD2, the D call given in the table. TRBV1 is recorded as a pseudogene. The CDR3 spans 20 residues. The CDR3 spells CTSSQEEETSGFPGTGELFF. The CDR3 coding sequence is TGCACCAGCAGCCAAGAAGAGGAGACTAGCGGGTTCCCTGGGACCGGGGAGCTGTTTTTT.

The genes are TRBV30 and TRBJ1-1; D is unclear. Germline CDR1 reads GTSNPN; CDR2 reads SVGIG (reference sequence). V was shortened by 5 bases and J by 3 bases, with 13 bases between the two germline ends. There are 13 residues in the CDR3. This chain's CDR3 is CAWFPPGYTEAFF. The CDR3 DNA reads as TGTGCCTGGTTCCCCCCCGGGTACACTGAAGCTTTCTTT.

The J gene is TRBJ2-7, the V gene TRBV5-4, with 9 bases fitting TRBD2. The CDR3 loop spans 15 amino acids. Germline loops: CDR1 SGHNT, CDR2 YYREEE (reference sequence). Trimming at V came to 0 bases and at J to 6 bases, leaving 7 bases not matched to a gene. The CDR3 DNA follows: TGTGCCAGCAGCTTGGGATTAGCGGGAGTAAGCGAGCAGTACTTC. The encoded protein is CASSLGLAGVSEQYF.

This chain links TRBV3-1 (or the pseudogene TRBV3-2) with TRBJ2-7, with no clear D. The germline gives CDR1 LGHDT, CDR2 YNNKEL (reference sequence). The CDR3 loop spans 12 amino acids. Between the trimmed V and J ends, which lost 2 bases and 1 base, there was a span of 3 bases. The CDR3 loop reads CASSQTSYEQYF. As DNA, the CDR3 is TGTGCCAGCAGCCAAACTTCCTACGAGCAGTACTTC.

The genes are TRBV18 and TRBJ2-3; 8 positions match TRBD2. The V segment lost 6 bases and the J segment 2 bases; nucleotides outside the gene matches: 13. The germline gives CDR1 KGHSH, CDR2 LQKENI. The CDR3 covers 17 residues. The CDR3: CASSPAGLAGNTDTQYF. CDR3 in DNA: TGTGCCAGCTCCCCAGCGGGTTTAGCGGGAAACACAGATACGCAGTATTTT.

The CDR3 DNA sequence: TGTGCCAGCAGTTACAACAGAAACTATGGCTACACCTTC. It yields the protein CASSYNRNYGYTF. The rearrangement links TRBV6-6 to TRBJ1-2; D is uncertain. This CDR3 spans 13 amino acids. V shed 2 bases and J shed 2 bases, with 6 bases lying between them. The germline gives CDR1 MNHNY, CDR2 SVGAGI (reference sequence).

The genes are TRBV18 and TRBJ1-1, with D maybe TRBD1 (5 bases). V lost 3 bases and J 1 base, leaving 9 bases between the germline ends. The CDR3 spans 14 residues. Germline V CDR1 and CDR2: KGHSH, LQKENI. The CDR3 region has the DNA TGTGCCAGCTCACCCTCGACAGAGAACACTGAAGCTTTCTTT. This gives the protein CASSPSTENTEAFF.

The V and J genes are TRBV4-3 and TRBJ2-7; D might be TRBD1 (6 bases). The CDR3 is made up of 15 amino acids. Trimming pared 0 bases from V and 0 bases from J, leaving 9 bases between. Germline values: CDR1 LGHNA, CDR2 YSLEER. CDR3 DNA sequence: TGCGCCAGCAGCCAAGAGGCGACAGGCTCCTACGAGCAGTACTTC. The encoded protein is CASSQEATGSYEQYF.

The chain recombines TRBV7-2 with TRBJ2-2, with D perhaps matching TRBD1 (6 bases). This CDR3 spans 15 amino acids. Per the germline V gene, CDR1 is SGHTA and CDR2 is FQGNSA. V dropped 5 bases and J dropped 0 bases, with 10 bases sitting between them. CDR3 DNA sequence: TGTGCCAGCAGCCAACGACAGGCGAACACCGGGGAGCTGTTTTTT. Translated: CASSQRQANTGELFF.